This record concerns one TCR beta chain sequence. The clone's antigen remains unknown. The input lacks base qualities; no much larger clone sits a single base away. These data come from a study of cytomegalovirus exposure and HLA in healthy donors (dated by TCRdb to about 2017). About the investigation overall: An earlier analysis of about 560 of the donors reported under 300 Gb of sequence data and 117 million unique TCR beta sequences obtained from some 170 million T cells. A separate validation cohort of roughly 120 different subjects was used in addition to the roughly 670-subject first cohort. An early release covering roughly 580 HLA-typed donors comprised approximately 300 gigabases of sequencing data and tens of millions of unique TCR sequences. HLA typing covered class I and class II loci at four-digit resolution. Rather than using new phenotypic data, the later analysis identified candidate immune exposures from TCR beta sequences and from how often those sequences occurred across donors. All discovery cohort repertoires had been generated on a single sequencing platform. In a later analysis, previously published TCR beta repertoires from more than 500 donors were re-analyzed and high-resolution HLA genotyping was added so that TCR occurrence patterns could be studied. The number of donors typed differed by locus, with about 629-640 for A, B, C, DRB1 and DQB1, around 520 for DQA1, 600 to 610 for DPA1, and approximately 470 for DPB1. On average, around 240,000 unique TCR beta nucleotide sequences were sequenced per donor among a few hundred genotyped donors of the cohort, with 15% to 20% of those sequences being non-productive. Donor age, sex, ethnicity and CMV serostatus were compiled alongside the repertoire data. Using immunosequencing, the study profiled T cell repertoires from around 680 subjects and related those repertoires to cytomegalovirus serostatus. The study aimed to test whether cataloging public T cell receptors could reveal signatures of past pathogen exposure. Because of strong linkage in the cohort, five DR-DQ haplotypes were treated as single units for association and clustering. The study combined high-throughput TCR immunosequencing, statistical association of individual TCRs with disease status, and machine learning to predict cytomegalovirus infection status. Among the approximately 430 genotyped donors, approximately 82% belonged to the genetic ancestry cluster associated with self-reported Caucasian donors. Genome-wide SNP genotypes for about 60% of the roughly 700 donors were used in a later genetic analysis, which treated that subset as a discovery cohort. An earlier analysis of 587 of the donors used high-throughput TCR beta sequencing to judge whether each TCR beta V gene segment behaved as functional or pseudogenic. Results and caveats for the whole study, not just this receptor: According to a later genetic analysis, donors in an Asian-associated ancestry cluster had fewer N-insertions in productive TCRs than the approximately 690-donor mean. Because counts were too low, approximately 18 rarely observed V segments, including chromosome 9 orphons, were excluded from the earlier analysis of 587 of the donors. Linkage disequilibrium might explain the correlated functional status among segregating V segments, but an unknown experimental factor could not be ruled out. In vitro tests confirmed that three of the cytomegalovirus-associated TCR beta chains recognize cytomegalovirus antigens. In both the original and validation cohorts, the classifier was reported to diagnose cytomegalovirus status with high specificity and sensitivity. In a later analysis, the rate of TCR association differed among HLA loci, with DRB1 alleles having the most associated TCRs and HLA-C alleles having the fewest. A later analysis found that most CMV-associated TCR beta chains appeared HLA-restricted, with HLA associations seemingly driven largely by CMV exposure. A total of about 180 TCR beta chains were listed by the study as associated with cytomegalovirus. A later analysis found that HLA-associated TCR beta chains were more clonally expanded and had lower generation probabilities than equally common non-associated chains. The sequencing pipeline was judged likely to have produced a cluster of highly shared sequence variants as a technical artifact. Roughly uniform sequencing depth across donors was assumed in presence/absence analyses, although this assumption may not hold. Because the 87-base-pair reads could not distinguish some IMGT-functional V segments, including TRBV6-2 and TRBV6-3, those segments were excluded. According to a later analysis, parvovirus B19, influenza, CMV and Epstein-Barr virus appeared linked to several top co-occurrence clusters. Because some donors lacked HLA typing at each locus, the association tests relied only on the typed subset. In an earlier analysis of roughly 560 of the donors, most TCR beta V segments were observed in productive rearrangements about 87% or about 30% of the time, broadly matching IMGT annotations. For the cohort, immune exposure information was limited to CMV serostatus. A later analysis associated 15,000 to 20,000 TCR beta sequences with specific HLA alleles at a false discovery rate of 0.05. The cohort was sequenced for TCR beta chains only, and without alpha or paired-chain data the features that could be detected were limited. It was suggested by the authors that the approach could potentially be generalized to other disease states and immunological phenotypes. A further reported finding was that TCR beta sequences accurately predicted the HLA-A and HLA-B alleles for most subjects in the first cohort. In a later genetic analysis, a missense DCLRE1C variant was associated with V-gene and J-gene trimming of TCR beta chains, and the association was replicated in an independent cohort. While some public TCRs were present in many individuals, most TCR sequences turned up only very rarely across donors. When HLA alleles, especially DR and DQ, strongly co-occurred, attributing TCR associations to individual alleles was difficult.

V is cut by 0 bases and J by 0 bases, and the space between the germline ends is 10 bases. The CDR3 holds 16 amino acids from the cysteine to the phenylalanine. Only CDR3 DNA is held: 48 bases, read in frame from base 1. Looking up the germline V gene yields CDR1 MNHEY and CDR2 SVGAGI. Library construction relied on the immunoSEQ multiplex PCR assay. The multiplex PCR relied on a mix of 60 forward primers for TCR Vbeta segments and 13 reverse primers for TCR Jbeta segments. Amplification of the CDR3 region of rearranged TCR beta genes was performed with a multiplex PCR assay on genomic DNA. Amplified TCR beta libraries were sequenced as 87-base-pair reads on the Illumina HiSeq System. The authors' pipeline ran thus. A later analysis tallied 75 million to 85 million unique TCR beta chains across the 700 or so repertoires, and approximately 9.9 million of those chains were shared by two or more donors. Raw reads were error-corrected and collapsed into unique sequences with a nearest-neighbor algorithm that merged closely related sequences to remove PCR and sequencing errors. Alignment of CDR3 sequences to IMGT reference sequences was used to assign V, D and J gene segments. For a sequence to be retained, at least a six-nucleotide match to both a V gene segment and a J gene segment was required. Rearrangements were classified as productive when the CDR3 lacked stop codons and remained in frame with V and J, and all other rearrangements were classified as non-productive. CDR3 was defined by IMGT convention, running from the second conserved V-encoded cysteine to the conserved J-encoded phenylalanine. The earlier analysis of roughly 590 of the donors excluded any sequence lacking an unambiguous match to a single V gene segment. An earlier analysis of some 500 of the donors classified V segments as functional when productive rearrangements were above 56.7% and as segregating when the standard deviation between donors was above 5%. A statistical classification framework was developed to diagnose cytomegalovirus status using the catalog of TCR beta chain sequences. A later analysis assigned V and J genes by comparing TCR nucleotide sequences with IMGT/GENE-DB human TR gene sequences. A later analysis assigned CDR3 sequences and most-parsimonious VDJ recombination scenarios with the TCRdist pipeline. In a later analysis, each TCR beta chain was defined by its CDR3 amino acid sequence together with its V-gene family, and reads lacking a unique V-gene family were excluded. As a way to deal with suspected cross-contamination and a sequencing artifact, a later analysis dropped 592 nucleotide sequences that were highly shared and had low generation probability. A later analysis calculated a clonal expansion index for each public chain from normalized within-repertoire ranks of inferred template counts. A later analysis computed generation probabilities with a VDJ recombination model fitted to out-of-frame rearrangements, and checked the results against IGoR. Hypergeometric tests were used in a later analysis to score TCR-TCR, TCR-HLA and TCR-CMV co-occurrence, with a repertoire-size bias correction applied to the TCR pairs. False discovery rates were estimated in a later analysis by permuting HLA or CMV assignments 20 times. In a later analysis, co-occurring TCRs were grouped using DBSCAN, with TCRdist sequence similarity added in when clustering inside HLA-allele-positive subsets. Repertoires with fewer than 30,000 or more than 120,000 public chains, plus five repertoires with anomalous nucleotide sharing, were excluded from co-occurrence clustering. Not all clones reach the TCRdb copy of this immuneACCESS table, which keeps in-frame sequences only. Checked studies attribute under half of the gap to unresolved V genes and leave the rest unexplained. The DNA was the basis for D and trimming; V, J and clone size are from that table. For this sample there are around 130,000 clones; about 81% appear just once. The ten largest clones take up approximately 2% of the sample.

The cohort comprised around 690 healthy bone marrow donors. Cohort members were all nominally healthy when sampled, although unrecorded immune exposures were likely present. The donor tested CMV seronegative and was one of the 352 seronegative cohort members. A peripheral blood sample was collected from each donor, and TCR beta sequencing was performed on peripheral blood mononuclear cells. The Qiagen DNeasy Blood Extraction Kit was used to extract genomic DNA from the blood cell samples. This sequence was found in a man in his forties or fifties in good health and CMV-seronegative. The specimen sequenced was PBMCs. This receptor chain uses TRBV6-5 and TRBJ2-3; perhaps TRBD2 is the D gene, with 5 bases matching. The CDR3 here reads CASSYSLGRSTDTQYF. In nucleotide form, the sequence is TGTGCCAGCAGTTACTCGTTAGGGAGAAGCACAGATACGCAGTATTTT.